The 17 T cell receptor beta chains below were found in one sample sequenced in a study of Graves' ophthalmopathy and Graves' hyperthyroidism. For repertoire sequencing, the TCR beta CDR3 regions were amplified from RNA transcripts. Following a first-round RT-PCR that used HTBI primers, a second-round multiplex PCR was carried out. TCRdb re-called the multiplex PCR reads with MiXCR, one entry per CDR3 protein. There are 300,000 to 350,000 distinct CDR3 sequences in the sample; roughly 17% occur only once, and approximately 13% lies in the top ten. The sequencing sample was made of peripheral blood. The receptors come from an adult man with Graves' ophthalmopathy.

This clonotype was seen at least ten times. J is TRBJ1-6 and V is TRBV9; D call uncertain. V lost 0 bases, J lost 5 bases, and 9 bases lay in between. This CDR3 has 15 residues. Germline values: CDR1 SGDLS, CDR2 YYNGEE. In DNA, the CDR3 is TGTGCCAGCAGCGTAGCCTCAGGAAATAATTCACCCCTCCACTTT. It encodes CASSVASGNNSPLHF.

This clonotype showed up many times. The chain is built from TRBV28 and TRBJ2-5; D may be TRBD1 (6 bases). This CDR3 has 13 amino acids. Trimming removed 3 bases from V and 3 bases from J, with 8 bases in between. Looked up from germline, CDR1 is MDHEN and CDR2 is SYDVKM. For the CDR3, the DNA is TGTGCCAGCAGTTTGGGGGCTGAAGAGACCCAGTACTTC. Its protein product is CASSLGAEETQYF.

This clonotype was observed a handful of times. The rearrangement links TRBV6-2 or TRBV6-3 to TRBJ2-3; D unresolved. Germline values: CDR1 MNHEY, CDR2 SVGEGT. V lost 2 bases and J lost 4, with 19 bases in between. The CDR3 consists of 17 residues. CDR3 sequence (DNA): TGTGCCAGCAGTTACCGCCGGTCTAGTCACACCTCAGATACGCAGTATTTT. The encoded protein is CASSYRRSSHTSDTQYF.

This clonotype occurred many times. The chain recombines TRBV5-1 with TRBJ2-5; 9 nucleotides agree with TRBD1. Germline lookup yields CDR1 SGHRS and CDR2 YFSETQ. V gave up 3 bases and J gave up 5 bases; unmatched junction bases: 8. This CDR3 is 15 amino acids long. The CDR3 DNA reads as TGCGCCAGCAGCTCGGGACAGGGTTTTGTCGAGACCCAGTACTTC. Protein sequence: CASSSGQGFVETQYF.

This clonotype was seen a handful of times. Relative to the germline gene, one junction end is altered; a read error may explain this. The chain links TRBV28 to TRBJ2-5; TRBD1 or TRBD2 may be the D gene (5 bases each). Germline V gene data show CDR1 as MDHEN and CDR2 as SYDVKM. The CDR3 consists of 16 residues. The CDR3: CASNSNGQGDLETQYF. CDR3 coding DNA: TGTGCCAGCAACAGTAATGGGCAGGGAGACTTAGAGACTCAGTACTTC.

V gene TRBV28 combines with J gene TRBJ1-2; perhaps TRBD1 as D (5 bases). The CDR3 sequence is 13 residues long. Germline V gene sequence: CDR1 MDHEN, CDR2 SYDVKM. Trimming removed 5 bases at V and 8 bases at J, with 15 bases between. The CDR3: CASSENFRDGYTF. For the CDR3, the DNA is TGTGCCAGCAGTGAAAATTTCCGGGACGGCTACACCTTC.

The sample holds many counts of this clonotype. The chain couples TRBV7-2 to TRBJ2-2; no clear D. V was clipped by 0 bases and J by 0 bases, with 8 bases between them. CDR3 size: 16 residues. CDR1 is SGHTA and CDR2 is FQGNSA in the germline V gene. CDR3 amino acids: CASSLAVFANTGELFF. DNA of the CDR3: TGTGCCAGCAGCTTAGCGGTGTTCGCGAACACCGGGGAGCTGTTTTTT.

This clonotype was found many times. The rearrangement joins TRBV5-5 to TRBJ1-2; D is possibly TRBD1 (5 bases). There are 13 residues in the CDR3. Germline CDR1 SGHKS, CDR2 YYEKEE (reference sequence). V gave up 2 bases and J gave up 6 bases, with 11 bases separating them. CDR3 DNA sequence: TGTGCCAGCAGCTTTGGGGGGATAGATGGCTACACCTTC. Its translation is CASSFGGIDGYTF.

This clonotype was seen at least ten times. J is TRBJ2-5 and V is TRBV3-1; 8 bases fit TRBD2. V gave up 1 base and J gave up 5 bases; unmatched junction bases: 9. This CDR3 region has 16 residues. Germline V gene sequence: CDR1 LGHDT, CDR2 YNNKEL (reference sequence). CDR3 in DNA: TGTGCCAGCAGCCAAGCGGGAACGGGGGGGCCGGAGACCCAGTACTTC. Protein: CASSQAGTGGPETQYF.

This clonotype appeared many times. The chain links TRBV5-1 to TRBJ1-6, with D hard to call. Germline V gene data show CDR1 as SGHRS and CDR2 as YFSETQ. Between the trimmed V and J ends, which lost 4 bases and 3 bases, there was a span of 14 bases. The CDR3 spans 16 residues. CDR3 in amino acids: CASSLDRANYNSPLHF. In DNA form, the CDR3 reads TGCGCCAGCAGCCTGGACCGGGCCAACTATAATTCACCCCTCCACTTT. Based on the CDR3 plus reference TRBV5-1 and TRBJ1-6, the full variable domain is KAGVTQTPRYLIKTRGQQVTLSCSPISGHRSVSWYQQTPGQGLQFLFEYFSETQRNKGNFPGRFSGRQFSNSRSEMNVSTLELGDSALYLCASSLDRANYNSPLHFGNGTRLTVT.

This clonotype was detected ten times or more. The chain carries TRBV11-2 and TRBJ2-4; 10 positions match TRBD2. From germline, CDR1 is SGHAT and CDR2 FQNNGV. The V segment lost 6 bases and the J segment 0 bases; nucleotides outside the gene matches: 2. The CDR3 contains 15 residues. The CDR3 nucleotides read TGTGCCAGCAGGATAGCGGGAGGAGCCAAAAACATTCAGTACTTC. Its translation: CASRIAGGAKNIQYF.

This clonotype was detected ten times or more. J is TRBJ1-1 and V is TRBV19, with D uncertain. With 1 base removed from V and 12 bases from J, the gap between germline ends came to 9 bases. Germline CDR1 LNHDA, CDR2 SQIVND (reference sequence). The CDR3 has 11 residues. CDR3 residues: CASSIGTSSFF. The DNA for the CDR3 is TGTGCCAGTAGTATAGGGACGTCTTCTTTCTTT.

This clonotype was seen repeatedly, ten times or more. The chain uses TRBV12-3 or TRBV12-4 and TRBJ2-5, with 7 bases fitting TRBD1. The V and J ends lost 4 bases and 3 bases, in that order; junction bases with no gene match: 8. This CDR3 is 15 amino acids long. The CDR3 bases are TGTGCCAGCAGTTACAGGACAGGAGGAGAAGAGACCCAGTACTTC. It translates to CASSYRTGGEETQYF.

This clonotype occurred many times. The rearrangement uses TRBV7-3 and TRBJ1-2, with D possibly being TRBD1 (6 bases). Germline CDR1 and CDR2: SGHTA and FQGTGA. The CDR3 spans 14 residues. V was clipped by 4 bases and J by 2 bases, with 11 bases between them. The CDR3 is CASSSGTPNYGYTF. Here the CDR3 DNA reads TGTGCCAGCAGCTCGGGGACACCAAACTATGGCTACACCTTC.

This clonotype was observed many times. CDR3 bases: TGTGCCAGCACCGCACAGGGTTCCCATTCACCCCTCCACTTT. Amino acids: CASTAQGSHSPLHF. This rearrangement joins TRBV6-5 to TRBJ1-6; the D gene is possibly TRBD1 (6 bases). Trimming took off 7 bases at V and 8 bases at J, with 15 bases between the two ends. The CDR3 is made up of 14 amino acids. CDR1 and CDR2 (germline): MNHEY, SVGAGI.

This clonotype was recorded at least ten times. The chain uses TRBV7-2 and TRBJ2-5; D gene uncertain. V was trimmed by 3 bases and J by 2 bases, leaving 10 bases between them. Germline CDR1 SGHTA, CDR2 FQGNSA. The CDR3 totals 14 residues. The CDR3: CASSLVEGQETQYF. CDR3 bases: TGTGCCAGCAGCTTGGTTGAAGGTCAAGAGACCCAGTACTTC.

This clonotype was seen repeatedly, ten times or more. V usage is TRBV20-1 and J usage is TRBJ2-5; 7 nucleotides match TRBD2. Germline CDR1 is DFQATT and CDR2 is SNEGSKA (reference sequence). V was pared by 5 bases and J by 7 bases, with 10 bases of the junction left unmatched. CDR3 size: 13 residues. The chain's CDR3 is CSASRGDRGTQYF. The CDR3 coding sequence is TGCAGTGCTTCACGGGGGGATAGAGGGACCCAGTACTTC.